This TCR beta chain emerged from a study of T cell changes during pregnancy in multiple sclerosis. The V gene lost 4 bases and the J gene lost 0 bases, with 13 bases spanning the gap. This CDR3 is built from 15 residues. Germline V lookup: CDR1 SEHNR, CDR2 FQNEAQ (reference sequence). Here immunoSEQ multiplex PCR was the method, and the copy in TCRdb shows in-frame clones only, minus some. The repertoire consists of around 130,000 clones, with 96% occurring once and the leading ten covering about 0.42%. The material sequenced was peripheral blood, taken after pregnancy. The clonotype was recovered from a female donor with multiple sclerosis, enrolled in a pregnancy study. This chain uses TRBV7-9 with TRBJ2-7; D may be TRBD2 (5 bases). CDR3 amino acids: CASSSGRESSYEQYF. CDR3 sequence (DNA): TGTGCCAGCAGCTCTGGACGGGAAAGCTCCTACGAGCAGTACTTC. The whole variable domain, remainder taken from reference TRBV7-9 and TRBJ2-7, is DTGVSQNPRHKITKRGQNVTFRCDPISEHNRLYWYRQTLGQGPEFLTYFQNEAQLEKSRLLSDRFSAERPKGSFSTLEIQRTEQGDSAMYLCASSSGRESSYEQYFGPGTRLTVT.